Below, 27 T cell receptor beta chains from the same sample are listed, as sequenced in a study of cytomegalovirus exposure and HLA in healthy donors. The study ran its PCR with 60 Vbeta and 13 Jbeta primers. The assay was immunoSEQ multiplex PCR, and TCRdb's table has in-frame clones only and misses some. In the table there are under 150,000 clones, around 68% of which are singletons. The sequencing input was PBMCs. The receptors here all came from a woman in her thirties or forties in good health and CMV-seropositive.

The CDR3 sequence is CASSHCWMGTVGATNEKLFF. CDR3 nucleotides: TGTGCCAGCAGCCATTGTTGGATGGGGACAGTTGGTGCAACTAATGAAAAACTGTTTTTT. The V and J genes are TRBV7-4 and TRBJ1-4; 7 nucleotides agree with TRBD1. Looked up from germline, CDR1 is SGHVT and CDR2 is SQSDAQ. V shed 5 bases and J 0 bases; nucleotides not matched to a gene: 18. CDR3 length: 20 residues. The complete variable domain, with remaining parts taken from reference TRBV7-4 and TRBJ1-4, reads GAGVSQSPRYKVAKRGRDVALRCDSISGHVTLYWYRQTLGQGSEVLTYSQSDAQRDKSGRPSGRFSAERPERSVSTLKIQRTEQGDSAVYLCASSHCWMGTVGATNEKLFFGSGTQLSVL.

CDR3 sequence: CASSQTAGTAGTEAFF. CDR3 bases: TGTGCCAGCAGCCAGACGGCAGGGACGGCGGGGACTGAAGCTTTCTTT. This sequence joins TRBV13 and TRBJ1-1, with D tentatively TRBD1 (5 bases). V lost 5 bases and J lost 5, with 21 bases in between. The germline V gene encodes CDR1 PRHDT and CDR2 FYEKMQ (reference sequence). CDR3 length equals 16 residues.

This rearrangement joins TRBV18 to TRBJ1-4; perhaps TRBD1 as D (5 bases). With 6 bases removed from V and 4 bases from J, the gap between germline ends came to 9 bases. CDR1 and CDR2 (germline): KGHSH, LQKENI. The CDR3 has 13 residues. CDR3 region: CASSAGGNEKLFF. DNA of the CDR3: TGTGCCAGCTCTGCCGGGGGTAATGAAAAACTGTTTTTT.

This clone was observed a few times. This chain's CDR3 is CASRGDSAGTDTQYF. The CDR3 DNA is TGTGCCAGCAGGGGGGACTCCGCTGGCACAGATACGCAGTATTTT. The rearrangement joins TRBV2 to TRBJ2-3, with a possible D match to TRBD2 (6 bases). The V and J ends lost 6 bases and 1 base respectively, with 14 bases between them. Per the germline V gene, CDR1 is SNHLY and CDR2 is FYNNEI. CDR3 length: 15 residues. Drawing the rest from reference TRBV2 and TRBJ2-3, the complete variable domain is EPEVTQTPSHQVTQMGQEVILRCVPISNHLYFYWYRQILGQKVEFLVSFYNNEISEKSEIFDDQFSVERPDGSNFTLKIRSTKLEDSAMYFCASRGDSAGTDTQYFGPGTRLTVL.

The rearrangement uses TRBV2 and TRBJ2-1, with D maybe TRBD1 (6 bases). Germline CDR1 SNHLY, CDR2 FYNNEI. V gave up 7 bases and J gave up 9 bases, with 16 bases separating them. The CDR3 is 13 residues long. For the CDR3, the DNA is TGTGCCAGCACTCCCAACAGGGACGCTGAGCAGTTCTTC. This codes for CASTPNRDAEQFF. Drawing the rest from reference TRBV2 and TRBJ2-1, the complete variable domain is EPEVTQTPSHQVTQMGQEVILRCVPISNHLYFYWYRQILGQKVEFLVSFYNNEISEKSEIFDDQFSVERPDGSNFTLKIRSTKLEDSAMYFCASTPNRDAEQFFGPGTRLTVL.

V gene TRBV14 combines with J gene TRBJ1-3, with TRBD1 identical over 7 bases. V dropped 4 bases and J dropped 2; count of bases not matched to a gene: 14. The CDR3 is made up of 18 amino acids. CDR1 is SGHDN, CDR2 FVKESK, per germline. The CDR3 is CASSPLRGQDFTGNTIYF. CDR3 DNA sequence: TGTGCCAGCAGCCCCCTACGAGGACAGGACTTCACTGGAAACACCATATATTTT.

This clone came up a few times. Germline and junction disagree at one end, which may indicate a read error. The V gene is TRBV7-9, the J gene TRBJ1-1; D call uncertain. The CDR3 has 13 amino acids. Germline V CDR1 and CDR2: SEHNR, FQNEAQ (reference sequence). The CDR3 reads CSSSLASRTEAFF. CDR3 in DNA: TGTTCCAGCAGCTTAGCGTCGCGTACTGAAGCTTTCTTT.

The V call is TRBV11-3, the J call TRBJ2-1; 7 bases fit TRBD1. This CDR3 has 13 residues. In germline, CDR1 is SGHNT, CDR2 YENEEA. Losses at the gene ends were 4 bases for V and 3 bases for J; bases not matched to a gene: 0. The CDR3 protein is CASSWTGYNEQFF. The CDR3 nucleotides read TGTGCCAGCAGCTGGACAGGCTACAATGAGCAGTTCTTC.

CDR3 nucleotide sequence: TGTGCCAGCAGCAGCCGAGTGGGGAGCTCCTACGAGCAGTACTTC. It is translated as CASSSRVGSSYEQYF. This sequence joins TRBV7-6 and TRBJ2-7, with D perhaps TRBD2 (5 bases). The CDR3 is 15 amino acids. Germline V gene sequence: CDR1 SGHVS, CDR2 FNYEAQ. Trimming removed 5 bases from V and 0 bases from J, with 14 bases in between.

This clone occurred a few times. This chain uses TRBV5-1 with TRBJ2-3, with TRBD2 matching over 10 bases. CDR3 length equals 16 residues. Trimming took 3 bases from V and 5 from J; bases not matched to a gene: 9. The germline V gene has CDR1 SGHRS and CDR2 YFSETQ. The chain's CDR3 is CASSSLSGRARDTQYF. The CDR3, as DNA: TGCGCCAGCAGCTCTTTGAGCGGGAGGGCCCGAGATACGCAGTATTTT. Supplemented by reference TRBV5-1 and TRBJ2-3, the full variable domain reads KAGVTQTPRYLIKTRGQQVTLSCSPISGHRSVSWYQQTPGQGLQFLFEYFSETQRNKGNFPGRFSGRQFSNSRSEMNVSTLELGDSALYLCASSSLSGRARDTQYFGPGTRLTVL.

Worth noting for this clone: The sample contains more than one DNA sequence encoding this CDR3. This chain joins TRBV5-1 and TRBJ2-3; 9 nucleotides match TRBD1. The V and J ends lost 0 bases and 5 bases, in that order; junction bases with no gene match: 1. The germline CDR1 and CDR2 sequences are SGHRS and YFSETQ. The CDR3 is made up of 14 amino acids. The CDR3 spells CASSLGQGGDTQYF. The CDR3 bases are TGCGCCAGCAGCTTGGGACAGGGGGGAGATACGCAGTATTTT.

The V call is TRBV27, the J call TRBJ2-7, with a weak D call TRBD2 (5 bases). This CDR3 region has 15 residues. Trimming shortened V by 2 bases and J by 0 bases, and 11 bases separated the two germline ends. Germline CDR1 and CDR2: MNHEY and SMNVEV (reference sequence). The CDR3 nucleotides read TGTGCCAGCAGTTTAAAGTACGGGAACTCCTACGAGCAGTACTTC. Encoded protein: CASSLKYGNSYEQYF.

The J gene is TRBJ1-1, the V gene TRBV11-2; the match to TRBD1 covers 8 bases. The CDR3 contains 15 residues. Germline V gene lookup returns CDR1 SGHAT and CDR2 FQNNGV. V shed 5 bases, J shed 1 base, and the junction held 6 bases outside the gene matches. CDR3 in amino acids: CASSQWTGTNTEAFF. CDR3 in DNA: TGTGCCAGCAGCCAATGGACAGGGACGAACACTGAAGCTTTCTTT.

The chain's CDR3 is CASSPRGVGGYTF. CDR3 in DNA: TGTGCCAGCAGTCCGCGCGGTGTGGGTGGCTACACCTTC. The chain joins TRBV25-1 to TRBJ1-2; the D is unclear. V was clipped by 5 bases and J by 7 bases, with 14 bases between them. The CDR3 runs to 13 residues. Germline CDR1 reads MGHDK; CDR2 reads SYGVNS.

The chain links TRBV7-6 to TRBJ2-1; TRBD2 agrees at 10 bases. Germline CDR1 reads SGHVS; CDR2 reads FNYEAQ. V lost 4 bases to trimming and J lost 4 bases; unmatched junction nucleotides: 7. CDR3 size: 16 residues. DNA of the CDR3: TGTGCCAGCAGCTCCCCAGCGGGGGGGCCTTACAATGAGCAGTTCTTC. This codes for CASSSPAGGPYNEQFF.

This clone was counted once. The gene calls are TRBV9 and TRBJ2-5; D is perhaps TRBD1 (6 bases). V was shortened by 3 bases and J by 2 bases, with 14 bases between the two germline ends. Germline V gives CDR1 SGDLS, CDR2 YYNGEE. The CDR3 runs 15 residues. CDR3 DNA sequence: TGTGCCAGCAGCGAGGGGACACTTCTACAAGAGACCCAGTACTTC. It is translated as CASSEGTLLQETQYF.

In DNA form, the CDR3 reads TGTGCCAGTAACCACCAGGGGGGACAGGGAGGCTATGGCTACACCTTC. The encoded protein is CASNHQGGQGGYGYTF. The genes are TRBV19 and TRBJ1-2; 9 bases align to TRBD1. CDR3 length: 16 residues. V was pared by 7 bases and J by 4 bases, with 13 bases of the junction left unmatched. Germline CDR1 LNHDA, CDR2 SQIVND (reference sequence).

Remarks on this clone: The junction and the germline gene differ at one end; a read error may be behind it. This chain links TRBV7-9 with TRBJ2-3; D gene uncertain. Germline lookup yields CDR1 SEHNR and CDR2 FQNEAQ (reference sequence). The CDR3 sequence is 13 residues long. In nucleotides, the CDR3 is TGTTCCAGCAGCTTAGCCACCGGAGATACGCAGTATTTT. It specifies CSSSLATGDTQYF.

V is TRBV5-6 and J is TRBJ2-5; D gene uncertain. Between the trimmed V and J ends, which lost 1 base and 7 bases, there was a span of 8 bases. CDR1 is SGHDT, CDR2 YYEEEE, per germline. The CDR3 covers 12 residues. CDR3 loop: CASSLKLGTQYF. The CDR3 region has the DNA TGTGCCAGCAGCTTGAAGCTAGGGACCCAGTACTTC.

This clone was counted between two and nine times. CDR3 coding DNA: TGTGCCAGCAGTGGGACTAGCGGGACAGATACGCAGTATTTT. This codes for CASSGTSGTDTQYF. The V call is TRBV2, the J call TRBJ2-3; 11 bases map to TRBD2. Germline CDR1 is SNHLY and CDR2 is FYNNEI. J gave up 3 bases and V 4 bases, and 0 bases lay outside the gene matches. There are 14 residues in the CDR3. Based on the CDR3 plus reference TRBV2 and TRBJ2-3, the full variable domain is EPEVTQTPSHQVTQMGQEVILRCVPISNHLYFYWYRQILGQKVEFLVSFYNNEISEKSEIFDDQFSVERPDGSNFTLKIRSTKLEDSAMYFCASSGTSGTDTQYFGPGTRLTVL.

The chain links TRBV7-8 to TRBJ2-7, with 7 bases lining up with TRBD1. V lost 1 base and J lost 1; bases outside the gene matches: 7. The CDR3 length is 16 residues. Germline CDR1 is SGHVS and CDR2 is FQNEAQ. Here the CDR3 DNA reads TGTGCCAGCAGCTTAGGAACCGGGACAGTGTCCTACGAGCAGTACTTC. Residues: CASSLGTGTVSYEQYF.

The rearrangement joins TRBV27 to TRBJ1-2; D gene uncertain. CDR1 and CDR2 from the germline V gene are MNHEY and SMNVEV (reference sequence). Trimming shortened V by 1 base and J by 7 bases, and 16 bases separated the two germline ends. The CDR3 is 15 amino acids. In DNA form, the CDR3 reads TGTGCCAGCAGTTTATACCCCGGCACGACGGGTGGCTACACCTTC. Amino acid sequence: CASSLYPGTTGGYTF.

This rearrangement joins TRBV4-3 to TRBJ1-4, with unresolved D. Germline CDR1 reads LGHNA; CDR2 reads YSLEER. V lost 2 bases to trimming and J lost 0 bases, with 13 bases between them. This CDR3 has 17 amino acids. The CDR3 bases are TGCGCCAGCAGCCAAAAATACGGGAGTTCAACTAATGAAAAACTGTTTTTT. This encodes CASSQKYGSSTNEKLFF.

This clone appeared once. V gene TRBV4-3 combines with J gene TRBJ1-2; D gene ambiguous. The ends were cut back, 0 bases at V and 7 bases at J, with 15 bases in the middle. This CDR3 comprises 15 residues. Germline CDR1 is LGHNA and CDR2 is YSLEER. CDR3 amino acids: CASSQDRGSICGYTF. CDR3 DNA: TGCGCCAGCAGCCAAGATAGAGGCAGTATCTGTGGCTACACCTTC.

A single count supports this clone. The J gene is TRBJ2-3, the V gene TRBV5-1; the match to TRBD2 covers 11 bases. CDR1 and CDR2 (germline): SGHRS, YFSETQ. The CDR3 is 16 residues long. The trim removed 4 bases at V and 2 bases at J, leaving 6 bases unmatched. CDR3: CASSPIAGGDTDTQYF. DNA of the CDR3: TGCGCCAGCAGCCCCATAGCGGGGGGGGACACAGATACGCAGTATTTT.

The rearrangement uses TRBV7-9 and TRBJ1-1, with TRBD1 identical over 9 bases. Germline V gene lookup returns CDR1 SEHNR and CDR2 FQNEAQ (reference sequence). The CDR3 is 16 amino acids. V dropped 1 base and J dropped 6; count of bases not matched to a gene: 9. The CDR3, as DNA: TGTGCCAGCAGCTTAGGGGGGGGACAGGGTGGCGCTGAAGCTTTCTTT. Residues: CASSLGGGQGGAEAFF. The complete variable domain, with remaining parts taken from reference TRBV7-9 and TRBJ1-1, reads DTGVSQNPRHKITKRGQNVTFRCDPISEHNRLYWYRQTLGQGPEFLTYFQNEAQLEKSRLLSDRFSAERPKGSFSTLEIQRTEQGDSAMYLCASSLGGGQGGAEAFFGQGTRLTVV.

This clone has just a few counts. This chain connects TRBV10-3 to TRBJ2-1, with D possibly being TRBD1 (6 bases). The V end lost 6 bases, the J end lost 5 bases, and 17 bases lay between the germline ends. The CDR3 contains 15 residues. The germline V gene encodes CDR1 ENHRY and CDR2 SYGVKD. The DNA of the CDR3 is TGTGCCATCAGGACCGGGACACCCGTCCACAATGAGCAGTTCTTC. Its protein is CAIRTGTPVHNEQFF.